Below are 16 T cell receptor beta chains sequenced from a single sample in a study of vaccination and CD4 T cells after COVID-19. What these receptors recognize is not known. CD4+ T cells that had been cultured provided DNA sequenced with the Oncomine TCR Beta short-read assay. TCRdb reanalysed the PCR reads using MiXCR and keeps one entry per CDR3 protein. The sample has 20,000 to 30,000 distinct CDR3 sequences, 49% seen once. Specified treatment: approximately 9-day PBMC culture with coronavirus spike peptide pools or control peptides (ViraFEST assay). Sequenced: CD4+ T cells from blood, cultured in vitro. These TCRs come from a human donor who had recovered from COVID-19.

In its sample, this clonotype was seen a few times. CDR3 protein: CASSLGHLNQPQHF. The DNA for the CDR3 is TGTGCCAGCAGCCTCGGACATCTCAATCAGCCCCAGCATTTT. The chain is built from TRBV6-1 and TRBJ1-5, with D possibly TRBD1 on 5 matching bases. Trimming left V 6 bases short and J 3 bases short, with 12 bases between. Germline V CDR1 and CDR2: MNHNS, SASEGT. The length of the CDR3 is 14 residues.

This clonotype occurred a few times. The chain has TRBV28 and TRBJ1-6; possible D gene TRBD1, 6 bases. CDR3 length: 15 amino acids. The germline CDR1 and CDR2 sequences are MDHEN and SYDVKM. Trimming stripped 2 bases from V and 8 bases from J, with 13 bases between. The CDR3 DNA follows: TGTGCCAGCAGTTTAGGGGCAGAGGGGGATTCACCCCTCCACTTT. As protein: CASSLGAEGDSPLHF.

The chain recombines TRBV7-9 with TRBJ2-7, with a possible D match to TRBD2 (7 bases). The CDR3 consists of 16 residues. Trimming took 1 base from V and 2 from J, leaving 15 bases between them. Germline CDR1 and CDR2: SEHNR and FQNEAQ (reference sequence). In DNA, the CDR3 is TGTGCCAGCAGCTTAGTGGGCCGGGGGGCGGCCTACGAGCAGTACTTC. Its translation: CASSLVGRGAAYEQYF.

This clonotype came up a few times. The chain is built from TRBV20-1 and TRBJ1-5, with D possibly matching TRBD1 (5 bases). Germline values: CDR1 DFQATT, CDR2 SNEGSKA (reference sequence). This CDR3 contains 15 residues. The V end was cut by 3 bases, the J end by 10 bases, with 22 bases between. The DNA of the CDR3 is TGCAGTGCTAGGACAGAGGACCGTACGGGGTATCCCCAGCATTTT. It codes for CSARTEDRTGYPQHF.

The rearrangement joins TRBV4-3 to TRBJ1-1; D possibly corresponds to TRBD1 (5 bases). With 7 bases removed from V and 1 base from J, the gap between germline ends came to 10 bases. This CDR3 spans 13 amino acids. Germline values: CDR1 LGHNA, CDR2 YSLEER. The DNA of the CDR3 is TGCGCCAGCACCCGACAGAGGAACACTGAAGCTTTCTTT. Protein product: CASTRQRNTEAFF.

This clonotype was seen more than once but under ten times. The chain uses TRBV20-1 and TRBJ1-1, with 7 bases lining up with TRBD1. Germline-derived CDR1 and CDR2 are DFQATT and SNEGSKA (reference sequence). With V trimmed by 4 bases and J by 8 bases, 10 bases remained unmatched. This CDR3 comprises 13 residues. CDR3 DNA sequence: TGCAGTGCTAAGCGACAGGGAGGGGTCGAAGCTTTCTTT. Translation gives CSAKRQGGVEAFF.

This clonotype was counted between two and nine times. CDR3 sequence: CASSDGTGKVFNQPQHF. For the CDR3, the DNA is TGCGCCAGCAGTGACGGTACAGGGAAAGTTTTCAATCAGCCCCAGCATTTT. The chain employs TRBV10-2 and TRBJ1-5, with D perhaps TRBD1 (6 bases). This CDR3 comprises 17 residues. Germline V gene lookup returns CDR1 WSHSY and CDR2 SAAADI. V gave up 3 bases and J gave up 3 bases, with 18 bases separating them.

The genes are TRBV20-1 and TRBJ2-3; D might be TRBD2 (6 bases). CDR3 length equals 13 residues. Deletions cut 5 bases from V and 2 bases from J, with 11 bases between. Germline CDR1 reads DFQATT; CDR2 reads SNEGSKA (reference sequence). In DNA, the CDR3 is TGCAGTGCTGATGCGGGGTCCACAGATACGCAGTATTTT. It is translated as CSADAGSTDTQYF.

This chain connects TRBV2 to TRBJ2-5, with 11 bases that match TRBD1. The V and J ends lost 5 bases and 5 bases, in that order; junction bases with no gene match: 7. The CDR3 is 15 amino acids. In germline, CDR1 is SNHLY, CDR2 FYNNEI. CDR3 residues: CASSSRTGGGETQYF. The DNA for the CDR3 is TGTGCCAGCAGTTCTCGGACAGGGGGCGGGGAGACCCAGTACTTC.

This clonotype was observed a few times. The chain is built from TRBV6-5 and TRBJ1-1, with a tentative D call TRBD1 (5 bases). The ends were cut back, 0 bases at V and 3 bases at J, with 8 bases in the middle. Germline CDR1 and CDR2: MNHEY and SVGAGI. CDR3 size: 14 residues. CDR3 nucleotide sequence: TGTGCCAGCAGTTACTCGGGGGTCGACACTGAAGCTTTCTTT. The encoded protein is CASSYSGVDTEAFF.

By its share, this clonotype is medium-sized (0.01 to 0.1%). The rearrangement joins TRBV6-1 to TRBJ1-2; D is uncertain. The length of the CDR3 is 14 residues. V was trimmed by 5 bases and J by 2 bases, leaving 12 bases between them. Looked up from germline, CDR1 is MNHNS and CDR2 is SASEGT. CDR3 DNA: TGTGCCAGCAGTCCCCCATCCGGCAACTATGGCTACACCTTC. As protein: CASSPPSGNYGYTF.

The V and J genes are TRBV2 and TRBJ2-1; 9 bases fit TRBD2. J lost 5 bases, V lost 8 bases, and 4 bases had no gene match. CDR1 is SNHLY and CDR2 is FYNNEI in the germline V gene. The CDR3 totals 13 residues. The CDR3 reads CASSKREDNEQFF. Written as DNA, the CDR3 is TGTGCCAGCTCTAAGCGGGAGGACAATGAGCAGTTCTTC.

There are a few counts of this clonotype. The chain carries TRBV2 and TRBJ1-2; D might be TRBD1 (6 bases). The length of the CDR3 is 15 residues. V was pared by 6 bases and J by 7 bases, with 21 bases between. Germline loops: CDR1 SNHLY, CDR2 FYNNEI. CDR3 in DNA: TGTGCCAGCAGGCCACAGGGTGGAAGGGGTAGTGGCTACACCTTC. Its protein product is CASRPQGGRGSGYTF. Looking up the rest from reference TRBV2 and TRBJ1-2 gives the full variable domain: EPEVTQTPSHQVTQMGQEVILRCVPISNHLYFYWYRQILGQKVEFLVSFYNNEISEKSEIFDDQFSVERPDGSNFTLKIRSTKLEDSAMYFCASRPQGGRGSGYTFGSGTRLTVV.

V usage is TRBV14 and J usage is TRBJ1-4; D remains ambiguous. Trimming removed 3 bases at V and 5 bases at J, with 4 bases between. Per germline, CDR1 SGHDN and CDR2 FVKESK. The CDR3 has 12 amino acids. The CDR3 region has the DNA TGTGCCAGCAGCCAGGGGAATGAAAAACTGTTTTTT. It is translated as CASSQGNEKLFF. Together with reference TRBV14 and TRBJ1-4, the CDR3 gives the full variable domain: EAGVTQFPSHSVIEKGQTVTLRCDPISGHDNLYWYRRVMGKEIKFLLHFVKESKQDESGMPNNRFLAERTGGTYSTLKVQPAELEDSGVYFCASSQGNEKLFFGSGTQLSVL.

The chain carries TRBV9 and TRBJ2-3; 8 bases line up with TRBD2. CDR1 and CDR2 (germline): SGDLS, YYNGEE. The J segment lost 6 bases and the V segment lost 0 bases, leaving 12 bases of the junction unmatched. CDR3 length: 17 residues. The CDR3 is CASSVGASGPRTDTQYF. For the CDR3, the DNA is TGTGCCAGCAGCGTAGGGGCTAGCGGGCCTCGGACGGATACGCAGTATTTT.

Only one count was recorded for this clonotype. The rearrangement uses TRBV7-2 and TRBJ2-2, with D tentatively TRBD2 (5 bases). With 5 bases removed from V and 0 bases from J, the gap between germline ends came to 16 bases. The CDR3 contains 17 residues. Germline CDR1 SGHTA, CDR2 FQGNSA. The CDR3 coding sequence is TGTGCCAGCAGCCGTCAAATTAGCGCCGCGAACACCGGGGAGCTGTTTTTT. Translation gives CASSRQISAANTGELFF. Combining the CDR3 with reference TRBV7-2 and TRBJ2-2 gives the whole variable domain GAGVSQSPSNKVTEKGKDVELRCDPISGHTALYWYRQSLGQGLEFLIYFQGNSAPDKSGLPSDRFSAERTGGSVSTLTIQRTQQEDSAVYLCASSRQISAANTGELFFGEGSRLTVL.